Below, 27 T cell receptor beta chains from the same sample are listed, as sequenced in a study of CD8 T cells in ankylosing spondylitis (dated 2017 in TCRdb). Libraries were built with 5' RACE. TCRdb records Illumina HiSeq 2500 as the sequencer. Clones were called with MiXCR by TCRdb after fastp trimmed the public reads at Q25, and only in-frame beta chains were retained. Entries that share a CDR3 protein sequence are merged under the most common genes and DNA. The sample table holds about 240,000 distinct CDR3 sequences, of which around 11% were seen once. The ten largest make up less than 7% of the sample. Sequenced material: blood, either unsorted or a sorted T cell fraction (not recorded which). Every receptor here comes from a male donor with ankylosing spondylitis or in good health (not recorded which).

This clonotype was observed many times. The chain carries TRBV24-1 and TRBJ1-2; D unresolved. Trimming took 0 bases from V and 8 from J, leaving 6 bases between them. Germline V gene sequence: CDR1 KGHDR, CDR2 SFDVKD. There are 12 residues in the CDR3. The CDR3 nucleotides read TGTGCCACCAGTGATTTGCTAGGAGGCTACACCTTC. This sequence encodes CATSDLLGGYTF.

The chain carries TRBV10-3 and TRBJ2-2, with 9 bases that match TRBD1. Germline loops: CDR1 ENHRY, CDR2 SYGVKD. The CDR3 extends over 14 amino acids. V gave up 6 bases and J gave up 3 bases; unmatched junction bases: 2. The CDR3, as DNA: TGTGCCATCAGCCGGGACAGGGACACCGGGGAGCTGTTTTTT. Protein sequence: CAISRDRDTGELFF.

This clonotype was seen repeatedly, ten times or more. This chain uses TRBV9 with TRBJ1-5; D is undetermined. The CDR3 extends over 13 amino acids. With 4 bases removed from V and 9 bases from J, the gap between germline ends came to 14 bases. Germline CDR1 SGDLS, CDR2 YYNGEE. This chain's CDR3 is CASSPGLSGPQHF. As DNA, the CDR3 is TGTGCCAGCAGCCCCGGACTATCGGGGCCCCAGCATTTT. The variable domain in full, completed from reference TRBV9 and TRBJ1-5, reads DSGVTQTPKHLITATGQRVTLRCSPRSGDLSVYWYQQSLDQGLQFLIQYYNGEERAKGNILERFSAQQFPDLHSELNLSSLELGDSALYFCASSPGLSGPQHFGDGTRLSIL.

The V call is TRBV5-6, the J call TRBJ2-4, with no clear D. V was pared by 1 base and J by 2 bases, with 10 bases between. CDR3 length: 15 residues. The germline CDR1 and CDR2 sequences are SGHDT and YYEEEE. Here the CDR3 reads CASSLFVGPKNIQYF. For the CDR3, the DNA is TGTGCCAGCAGCTTGTTTGTCGGGCCCAAAAACATTCAGTACTTC.

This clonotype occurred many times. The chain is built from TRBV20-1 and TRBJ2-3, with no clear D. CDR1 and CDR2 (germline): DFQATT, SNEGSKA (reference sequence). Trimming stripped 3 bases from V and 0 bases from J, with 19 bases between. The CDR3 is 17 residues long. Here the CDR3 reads CSASHGGLITSTDTQYF. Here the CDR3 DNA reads TGCAGTGCTAGTCATGGCGGCCTCATTACTAGCACAGATACGCAGTATTTT.

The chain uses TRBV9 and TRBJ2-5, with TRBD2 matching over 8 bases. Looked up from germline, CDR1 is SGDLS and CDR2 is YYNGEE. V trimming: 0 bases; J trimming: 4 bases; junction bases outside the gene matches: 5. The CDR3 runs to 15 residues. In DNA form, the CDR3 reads TGTGCCAGCAGCGTAGGTATAGCGGGGCGAGAGACCCAGTACTTC. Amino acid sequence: CASSVGIAGRETQYF.

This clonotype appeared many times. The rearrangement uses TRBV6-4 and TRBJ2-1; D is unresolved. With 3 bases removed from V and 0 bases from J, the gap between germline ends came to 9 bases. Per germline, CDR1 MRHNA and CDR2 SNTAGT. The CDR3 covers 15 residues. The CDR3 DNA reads TGTGCCAGCAGTGAAGGCCCTAGCTCCTACAATGAGCAGTTCTTC. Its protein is CASSEGPSSYNEQFF.

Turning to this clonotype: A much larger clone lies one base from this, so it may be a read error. The CDR3 loop is CASWTSGSQATQYF. CDR3 DNA sequence: TGTGCCAGTTGGACTAGCGGGAGTCAAGCTACGCAGTATTTT. This rearrangement joins TRBV6-4 to TRBJ2-3; 13 bases are shared with TRBD2. The V gene's germline CDR1 is MRHNA and CDR2 SNTAGT. The trim removed 9 bases at V and 8 bases at J, leaving 8 bases unmatched. The CDR3 consists of 14 residues.

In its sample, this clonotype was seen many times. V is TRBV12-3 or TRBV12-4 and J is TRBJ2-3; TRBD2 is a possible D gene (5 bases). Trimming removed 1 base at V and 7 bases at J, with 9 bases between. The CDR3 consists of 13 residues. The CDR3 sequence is CASSLEDLNTQYF. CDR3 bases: TGTGCCAGCAGTTTAGAGGACTTAAATACGCAGTATTTT.

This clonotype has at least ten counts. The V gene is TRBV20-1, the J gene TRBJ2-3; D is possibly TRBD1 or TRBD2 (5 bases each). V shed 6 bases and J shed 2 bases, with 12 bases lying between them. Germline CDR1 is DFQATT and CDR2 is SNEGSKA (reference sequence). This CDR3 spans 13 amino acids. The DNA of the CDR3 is TGCAGTGCCCCCCGGGGACCCACAGATACGCAGTATTTT. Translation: CSAPRGPTDTQYF.

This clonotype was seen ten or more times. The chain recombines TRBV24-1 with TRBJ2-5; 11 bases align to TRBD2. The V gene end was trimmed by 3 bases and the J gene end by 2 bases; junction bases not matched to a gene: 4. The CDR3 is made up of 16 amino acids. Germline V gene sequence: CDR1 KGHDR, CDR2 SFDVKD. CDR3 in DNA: TGTGCCACCAGTGATCCCGGGACTAGCGGACAAGAGACCCAGTACTTC. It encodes CATSDPGTSGQETQYF.

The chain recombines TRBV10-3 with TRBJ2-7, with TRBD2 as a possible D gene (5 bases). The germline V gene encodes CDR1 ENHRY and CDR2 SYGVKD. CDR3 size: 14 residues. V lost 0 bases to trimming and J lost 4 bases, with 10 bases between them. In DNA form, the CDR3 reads TGTGCCATCAGTGAGTCCACTAGTCTTTACGAGCAGTACTTC. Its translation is CAISESTSLYEQYF.

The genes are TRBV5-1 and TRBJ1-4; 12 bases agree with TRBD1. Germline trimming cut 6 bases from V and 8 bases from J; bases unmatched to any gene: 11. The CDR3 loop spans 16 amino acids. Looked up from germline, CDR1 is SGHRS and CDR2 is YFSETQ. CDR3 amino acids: CASKGTGGSQGEKLFF. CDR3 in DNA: TGCGCCAGCAAGGGGACAGGGGGCTCCCAGGGGGAAAAACTGTTTTTT.

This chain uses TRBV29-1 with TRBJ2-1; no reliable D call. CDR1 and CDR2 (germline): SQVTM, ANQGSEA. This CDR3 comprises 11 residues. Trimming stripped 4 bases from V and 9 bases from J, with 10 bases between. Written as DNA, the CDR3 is TGCAGCGTTGGGTGGTGGAGTGAGCAGTTCTTC. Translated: CSVGWWSEQFF.

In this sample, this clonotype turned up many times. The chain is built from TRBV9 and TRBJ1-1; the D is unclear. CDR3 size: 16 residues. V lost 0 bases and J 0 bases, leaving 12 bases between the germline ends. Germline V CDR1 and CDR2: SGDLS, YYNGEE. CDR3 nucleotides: TGTGCCAGCAGCGTAGCATCGGGTAGGGTGAACACTGAAGCTTTCTTT. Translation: CASSVASGRVNTEAFF.

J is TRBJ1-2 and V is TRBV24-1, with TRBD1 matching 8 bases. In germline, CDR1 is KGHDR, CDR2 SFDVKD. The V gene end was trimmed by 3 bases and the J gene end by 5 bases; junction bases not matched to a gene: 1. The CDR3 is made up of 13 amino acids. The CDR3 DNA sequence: TGTGCCACCAGTGATCAGGGGGCGTATGGCTACACCTTC. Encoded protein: CATSDQGAYGYTF.

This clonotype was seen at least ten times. The CDR3 loop is CSVVWGHTEAFF. The CDR3 DNA reads TGCAGCGTTGTCTGGGGGCACACTGAAGCTTTCTTT. The V call is TRBV29-1, the J call TRBJ1-1, with a possible D match to TRBD1 (6 bases). Trimming took off 4 bases at V and 3 bases at J, with 9 bases between the two ends. The germline gives CDR1 SQVTM, CDR2 ANQGSEA. This CDR3 comprises 12 residues.

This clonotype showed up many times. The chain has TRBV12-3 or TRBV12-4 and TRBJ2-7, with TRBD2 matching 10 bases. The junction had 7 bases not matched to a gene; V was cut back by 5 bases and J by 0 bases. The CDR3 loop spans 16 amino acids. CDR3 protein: CASSPLSGGSSYEQYF. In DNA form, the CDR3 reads TGTGCCAGCAGTCCCCTTAGCGGGGGGAGCTCCTACGAGCAGTACTTC.

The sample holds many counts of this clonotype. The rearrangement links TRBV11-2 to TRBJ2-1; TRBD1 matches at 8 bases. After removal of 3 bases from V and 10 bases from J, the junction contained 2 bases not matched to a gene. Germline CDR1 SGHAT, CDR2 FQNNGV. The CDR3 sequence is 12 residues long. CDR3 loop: CASSFTGGEQFF. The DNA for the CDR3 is TGTGCCAGCAGCTTTACAGGGGGAGAGCAGTTCTTC.

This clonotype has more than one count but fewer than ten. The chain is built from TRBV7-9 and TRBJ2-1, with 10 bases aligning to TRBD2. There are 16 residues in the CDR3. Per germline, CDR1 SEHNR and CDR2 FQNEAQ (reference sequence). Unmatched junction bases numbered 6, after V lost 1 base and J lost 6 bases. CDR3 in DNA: TGTGCCAGCAGCTTAGAATCTAGCGGGAGACCCAATGAGCAGTTCTTC. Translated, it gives CASSLESSGRPNEQFF.

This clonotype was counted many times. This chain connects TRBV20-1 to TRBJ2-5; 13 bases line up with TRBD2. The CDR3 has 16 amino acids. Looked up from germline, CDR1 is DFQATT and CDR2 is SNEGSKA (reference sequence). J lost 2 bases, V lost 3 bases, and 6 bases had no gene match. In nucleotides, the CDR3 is TGCAGTGCTAGGTGGACTAGCGGGGGTAAACAAGAGACCCAGTACTTC. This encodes CSARWTSGGKQETQYF.

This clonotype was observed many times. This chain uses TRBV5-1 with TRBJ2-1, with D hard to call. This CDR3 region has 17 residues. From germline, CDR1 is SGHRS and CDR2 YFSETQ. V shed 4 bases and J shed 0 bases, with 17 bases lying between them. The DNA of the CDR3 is TGCGCCAGCAGCGGGATAGCTACTTTAAGCTCCTACAATGAGCAGTTCTTC. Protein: CASSGIATLSSYNEQFF.

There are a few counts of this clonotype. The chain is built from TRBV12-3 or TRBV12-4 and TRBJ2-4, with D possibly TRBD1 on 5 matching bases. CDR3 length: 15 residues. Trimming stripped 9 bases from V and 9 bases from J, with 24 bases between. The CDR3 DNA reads TGTGCCAGACCGGAAGTAGCCCACAGGACGTCCATTCAGTACTTC. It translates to CARPEVAHRTSIQYF.

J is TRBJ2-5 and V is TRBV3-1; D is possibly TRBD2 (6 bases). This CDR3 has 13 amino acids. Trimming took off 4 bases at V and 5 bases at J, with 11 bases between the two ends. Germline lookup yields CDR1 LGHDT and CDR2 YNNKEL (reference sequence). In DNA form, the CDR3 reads TGTGCCAGCAGCCCTTGGGGGAGGGAGACCCAGTACTTC. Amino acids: CASSPWGRETQYF.

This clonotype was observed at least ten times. CDR3 protein: CASSTGWSEKLFF. The CDR3 nucleotides read TGTGCCAGCAGTACCGGATGGAGTGAAAAACTGTTTTTT. The rearrangement uses TRBV12-3 or TRBV12-4 and TRBJ1-4; no firm D call. V shed 5 bases and J shed 7 bases, with 11 bases lying between them. CDR3 length: 13 residues.

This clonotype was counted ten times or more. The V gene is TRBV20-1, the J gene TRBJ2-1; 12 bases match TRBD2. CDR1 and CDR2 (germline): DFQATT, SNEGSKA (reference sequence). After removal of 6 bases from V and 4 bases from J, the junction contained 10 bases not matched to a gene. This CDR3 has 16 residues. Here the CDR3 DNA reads TGCAGTGCACTCTCCGGACTAGCGGGGAGATACAATGAGCAGTTCTTC. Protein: CSALSGLAGRYNEQFF.

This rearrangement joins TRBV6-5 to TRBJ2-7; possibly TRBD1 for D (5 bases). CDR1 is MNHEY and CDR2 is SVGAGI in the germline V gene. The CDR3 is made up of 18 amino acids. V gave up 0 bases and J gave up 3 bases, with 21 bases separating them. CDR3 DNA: TGTGCCAGCAGTTACTCGAGTGGGGCGGACGGCGTAGTCTACGAGCAGTACTTC. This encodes CASSYSSGADGVVYEQYF.